The clone carrying this TCR beta chain was found a few times. Its antigen is unknown. This record comes from a study of cytomegalovirus exposure and HLA in healthy donors. About the study: The Caucasian-associated ancestry cluster held under 90% of 398 genotyped donors.

Study-level points and caveats: The authors excluded some V segments, including TRBV6-2 and TRBV6-3, as indistinguishable. A later analysis linked a missense DCLRE1C variant to TCR beta V- and J-gene trimming. Productive rates of about 87% or about 30% were seen for most TCR beta V segments in an earlier analysis.

It was with 60 Vbeta and 13 Jbeta primers that the PCR ran. Profiled with immunoSEQ multiplex PCR; TCRdb holds only in-frame clones, not every one. The data show 45,000 to 60,000 clones, approximately 65% seen once. Germline loops: CDR1 SGHRS, CDR2 YFSETQ. Trimming removed 3 bases from V and 6 bases from J, with 12 bases in between. The CDR3 extends over 13 amino acids. This rearrangement joins TRBV5-1 to TRBJ1-1; perhaps TRBD1 as D (5 bases). The sequence came from a man between 25 and 39 years old in good health and CMV-seronegative. The sample consisted of PBMCs. CDR3 loop: CASSYPGGSEAFF. The CDR3 DNA is TGCGCCAGCAGCTACCCCGGGGGGTCTGAAGCTTTCTTT.